The 24 T cell receptor beta chains reported below all come from one sample, sequenced in a study of T cell changes during pregnancy in multiple sclerosis. Clones were sequenced by immunoSEQ multiplex PCR, and TCRdb holds only the in-frame ones, with some missing. The top ten hold about 4% of the sample, which has roughly 46,000 clones, 90% to 95% seen once. Material: CD8+ T cells from peripheral blood mononuclear cells, obtained after pregnancy. All receptors derive from a female donor with multiple sclerosis, enrolled in a pregnancy study.

The chain employs TRBV28 and TRBJ1-5; maybe TRBD1 (6 bases). The CDR3 spans 16 residues. The germline V and J ends were trimmed by 6 bases and 16 bases, with 31 bases remaining between them. Germline assignment: CDR1 MDHEN and CDR2 SYDVKM. Written as DNA, the CDR3 is TGTGCCAGCAGCCTTGACGGGGGGCCGCCAACCGGGAGGCGCCATTTT. Translating it yields CASSLDGGPPTGRRHF.

This chain joins TRBV2 and TRBJ2-1, with 7 bases fitting TRBD2. Germline V gene data show CDR1 as SNHLY and CDR2 as FYNNEI. The CDR3 runs to 14 residues. The J segment lost 8 bases and the V segment lost 9 bases, leaving 13 bases of the junction unmatched. CDR3: CARTPGGYLDEQFF. Written as DNA, the CDR3 is TGTGCCAGGACTCCGGGGGGATATCTGGATGAGCAGTTCTTC.

The V call is TRBV6-5, the J call TRBJ1-2, with a weak D call TRBD1 (6 bases). CDR1 and CDR2 from the germline V gene are MNHEY and SVGAGI. The CDR3 totals 13 residues. Trimming left V 6 bases short and J 6 bases short, with 14 bases between. For the CDR3, the DNA is TGTGCCAGCAGACAGACCCACAGGGATGGCTACACCTTC. Translated: CASRQTHRDGYTF.

The V call is TRBV2, the J call TRBJ2-7, with TRBD1 as a possible D gene (5 bases). CDR1 is SNHLY and CDR2 is FYNNEI in the germline V gene. CDR3 length equals 13 residues. V shed 10 bases and J shed 6 bases, with 19 bases lying between them. The CDR3 region is CATLTQGSVEQYF. CDR3 nucleotides: TGTGCCACCCTCACTCAGGGTTCGGTCGAGCAGTACTTC.

The chain joins TRBV27 to TRBJ1-2; D perhaps matches TRBD1 (5 bases). Germline V gene lookup returns CDR1 MNHEY and CDR2 SMNVEV (reference sequence). V lost 2 bases and J lost 0, with 10 bases in between. The CDR3 runs 15 residues. This CDR3 reads CASSLTGYPNYGYTF. CDR3 DNA sequence: TGTGCCAGCAGTTTAACAGGCTACCCTAACTATGGCTACACCTTC.

This clone was picked up one time. V is TRBV11-2 and J is TRBJ2-1; TRBD1 might be the D (5 bases). The CDR3 sequence is 16 residues long. With 5 bases removed from V and 3 bases from J, the gap between germline ends came to 17 bases. From germline, CDR1 is SGHAT and CDR2 FQNNGV. CDR3 DNA sequence: TGTGCCAGCAGCCCCATGGGTTGGGGCCGCTACAATGAGCAGTTCTTC. Translating gives CASSPMGWGRYNEQFF.

This chain links TRBV4-2 with TRBJ1-2, with D possibly being TRBD1 (5 bases). V was cut by 3 bases and J by 6 bases, with 17 bases left in between. The CDR3 is 15 residues long. Germline CDR1 is LGHNA and CDR2 is YNFKEQ. Here the CDR3 reads CASSQPRQSADGYTF. The CDR3 DNA reads as TGTGCCAGCAGCCAGCCTCGACAGTCCGCGGATGGCTACACCTTC.

This chain connects TRBV27 to TRBJ2-3; D uncertain. From germline, CDR1 is MNHEY and CDR2 SMNVEV (reference sequence). This CDR3 region has 12 residues. Trimming took off 6 bases at V and 10 bases at J, with 14 bases between the two ends. This CDR3 reads CASSPPSGPQYF. As DNA, the CDR3 is TGTGCCAGCAGCCCCCCCTCTGGCCCGCAGTATTTT.

This clone has only one observation. The CDR3 spells CAISETGSYEQYF. The CDR3 coding sequence is TGTGCCATCAGTGAGACAGGGAGCTACGAGCAGTACTTC. This rearrangement joins TRBV10-3 to TRBJ2-7, with D maybe TRBD1 (6 bases). The CDR3 contains 13 residues. V was cut by 2 bases and J by 3 bases, with 8 bases left in between. CDR1 and CDR2 from the germline V gene are ENHRY and SYGVKD.

The chain is built from TRBV4-1 and TRBJ1-1, with 8 bases matching TRBD1. V gave up 0 bases and J gave up 4 bases; unmatched junction bases: 1. This CDR3 is built from 14 residues. Germline V gene lookup returns CDR1 MGHRA and CDR2 YSYEKL. The CDR3: CASSQEQGGTEAFF. CDR3 DNA: TGCGCCAGCAGCCAAGAACAGGGGGGCACTGAAGCTTTCTTT.

The chain uses TRBV7-8 and TRBJ2-5, with 11 bases lining up with TRBD2. The J call could be wrong; TRBJ2-7 is a better fit for the DNA end. CDR1 is SGHVS and CDR2 is FQNEAQ in the germline V gene. There are 14 residues in the CDR3. CDR3 amino acids: CASSLLAGGYEQYF. DNA for the CDR3: TGTGCCAGCAGCTTACTAGCGGGGGGCTACGAGCAGTACTTC.

The J gene is TRBJ2-7, the V gene TRBV7-9; 8 bases fit TRBD1. The CDR3 contains 13 residues. The V gene end was trimmed by 8 bases and the J gene end by 0 bases; junction bases not matched to a gene: 3. Germline V gene data show CDR1 as SEHNR and CDR2 as FQNEAQ (reference sequence). The CDR3 region has the DNA TGTGCCAGCTCGGACAGGGTCTCCTACGAGCAGTACTTC. It yields the protein CASSDRVSYEQYF.

The chain carries TRBV9 and TRBJ2-7, with 7 bases fitting TRBD1. The CDR3 loop spans 13 amino acids. V gave up 3 bases and J gave up 9 bases; unmatched junction bases: 9. Looked up from germline, CDR1 is SGDLS and CDR2 is YYNGEE. In DNA, the CDR3 is TGTGCCAGCAGCGGAGACCGGGACAGAAGGCAGTACTTC. Its protein is CASSGDRDRRQYF.

The gene calls are TRBV2 and TRBJ2-5; the match to TRBD1 covers 8 bases. This CDR3 comprises 14 residues. Germline trimming cut 3 bases from V and 1 base from J; bases unmatched to any gene: 1. In germline, CDR1 is SNHLY, CDR2 FYNNEI. The CDR3 coding sequence is TGTGCCAGCAGTGAGGACAGGGCCCAAGAGACCCAGTACTTC. Its translation: CASSEDRAQETQYF.

This chain links TRBV12-5 with TRBJ2-7, with D perhaps TRBD1 (6 bases). The CDR3 is 17 residues long. V lost 7 bases, J lost 7 bases, and 29 bases lay in between. The germline gives CDR1 LGHNT, CDR2 FRNRAP. DNA for the CDR3: TGTGCTAGTGCCCCTTCAGGGGCCCCAGACTCCTTATGGGAGCAGTACTTC. It yields the protein CASAPSGAPDSLWEQYF.

This clone has just one count. V gene TRBV15 combines with J gene TRBJ2-1, with D tentatively TRBD2 (6 bases). The V and J ends lost 0 bases and 5 bases respectively, with 14 bases between them. From germline, CDR1 is LNHNV and CDR2 YYDKDF (reference sequence). The CDR3 consists of 16 residues. DNA of the CDR3: TGTGCCACCAGCAGAGATCGAGGGACTGGAGACAATGAGCAGTTCTTC. Translation gives CATSRDRGTGDNEQFF.

The chain links TRBV9 to TRBJ1-3; possibly TRBD1 for D (5 bases). Germline assignment: CDR1 SGDLS and CDR2 YYNGEE. Trimming cost V 4 bases and J 0 bases, with 14 bases left between them. The CDR3 loop spans 16 amino acids. The CDR3 DNA reads TGTGCCAGCAGCTCAAACTCCAGGGCCTCTGGAAACACCATATATTTT. Amino acids: CASSSNSRASGNTIYF.

The V gene is TRBV2, the J gene TRBJ2-5; no reliable D call. CDR3 length: 13 residues. Trimming shortened V by 3 bases and J by 0 bases, and 5 bases separated the two germline ends. Germline lookup yields CDR1 SNHLY and CDR2 FYNNEI. The CDR3: CASSDRNQETQYF. CDR3 bases: TGTGCCAGCAGTGACAGAAACCAAGAGACCCAGTACTTC.

This clone came up once. The J gene is TRBJ1-1, the V gene TRBV27; D might be TRBD1 (5 bases). Trimming stripped 7 bases from V and 4 bases from J, with 13 bases between. Looked up from germline, CDR1 is MNHEY and CDR2 is SMNVEV (reference sequence). The CDR3 runs 13 residues. The DNA of the CDR3 is TGTGCCAGCAATGCAGGGAGGGGCACTGAAGCTTTCTTT. This codes for CASNAGRGTEAFF.

The gene calls are TRBV6-6 and TRBJ2-1; TRBD1 matches at 8 bases. Germline V CDR1 and CDR2: MNHNY, SVGAGI (reference sequence). V shed 6 bases and J 8 bases; nucleotides not matched to a gene: 6. The CDR3 loop spans 13 amino acids. In DNA, the CDR3 is TGTGCCAGCAGCTGGACAGGGACTCATGAGCAGTTCTTC. This gives the protein CASSWTGTHEQFF.

This chain connects TRBV12-5 to TRBJ2-1, with 11 bases fitting TRBD1. Germline V gene sequence: CDR1 LGHNT, CDR2 FRNRAP. The CDR3 consists of 15 residues. V lost 6 bases, J lost 5 bases, and 6 bases stayed unmatched. This chain's CDR3 is CASGGTGGVNNEQFF. The CDR3 coding sequence is TGTGCTAGTGGCGGGACAGGGGGTGTTAACAATGAGCAGTTCTTC.

The chain combines TRBV19 with TRBJ2-7; tentative D call: TRBD1 (6 bases). The germline V and J ends were trimmed by 3 bases and 2 bases, with 14 bases remaining between them. This CDR3 region has 15 residues. Germline values: CDR1 LNHDA, CDR2 SQIVND (reference sequence). The CDR3 DNA sequence: TGTGCCAGTAGTATGCTGGGTCAGGGGACCTACGAGCAGTACTTC. Protein sequence: CASSMLGQGTYEQYF.

The gene calls are TRBV25-1 and TRBJ1-1; D not certain. Germline lookup yields CDR1 MGHDK and CDR2 SYGVNS. The ends were cut back, 5 bases at V and 3 bases at J, with 10 bases in the middle. The CDR3 totals 13 residues. CDR3 sequence reads: CASSHPGDTEAFF. The DNA of the CDR3 is TGTGCCAGCAGTCACCCCGGGGACACTGAAGCTTTCTTT.

J is TRBJ2-7 and V is TRBV19; possibly TRBD2 for D (6 bases). CDR1 and CDR2 from the germline V gene are LNHDA and SQIVND (reference sequence). The CDR3 extends over 12 amino acids. Trimming removed 7 bases from V and 5 bases from J, with 12 bases in between. In DNA form, the CDR3 reads TGTGCCAGTATGGGGGGTCCGGACGAGCAGTACTTC. This sequence encodes CASMGGPDEQYF.